One sample yielded the 17 T cell receptor beta chains listed below, sequenced in a study of blood T cells in healthy people across ages. Together with a sample-barcoded 5' primer, a J-beta primer mix was included in a second PCR lasting about 7 to 11 cycles. Via MiXCR, TCRdb re-called the 5' RACE reads, giving one row per CDR3 protein. This sample has about 1.5 million distinct CDR3 sequences, with 40% to 45% found just once. Specimen: blood. Every receptor here comes from a woman aged 18-30 years in good health.

The genes are TRBV20-1 and TRBJ1-5, with D perhaps matching TRBD1 (6 bases). Trimming cost V 0 bases and J 4 bases, with 13 bases left between them. CDR1 is DFQATT, CDR2 SNEGSKA, per germline (reference sequence). The CDR3 consists of 15 residues. The CDR3 sequence is CSAREARGLNQPQHF. The CDR3 DNA is TGCAGTGCTAGAGAGGCCAGGGGCCTGAATCAGCCCCAGCATTTT.

V gene TRBV4-2 combines with J gene TRBJ2-1; D is uncertain. The CDR3 sequence is 13 residues long. V lost 6 bases and J 4 bases, leaving 10 bases between the germline ends. Germline lookup yields CDR1 LGHNA and CDR2 YNFKEQ. The CDR3 nucleotides read TGTGCCAGCAGGTCAGGAGTTTACAATGAGCAGTTCTTC. This codes for CASRSGVYNEQFF.

This chain uses TRBV12-3 or TRBV12-4 with TRBJ2-5, with D perhaps TRBD2 (7 bases). This CDR3 is 14 amino acids long. Trimming cost V 3 bases and J 9 bases, with 17 bases left between them. The CDR3 sequence is CASSLEGGPSAQYF. CDR3 DNA sequence: TGTGCCAGCAGTTTGGAGGGGGGGCCGTCGGCCCAGTACTTC.

This clonotype came up a few times. The V and J genes are TRBV20-1 and TRBJ2-1, with D possibly matching TRBD1 (7 bases). V dropped 4 bases and J dropped 7 bases, with 17 bases sitting between them. The CDR3 length is 14 residues. Germline V gene lookup returns CDR1 DFQATT and CDR2 SNEGSKA (reference sequence). In DNA, the CDR3 is TGCAGTGCTAAAGCGGGCAGGGGGTTTAATGAGCAGTTCTTC. Its translation is CSAKAGRGFNEQFF.

CDR3 DNA sequence: TGTGCCAGCAGCACCCGGGGCACGGACGGCGGCTTAGATACGCAGTATTTT. It yields the protein CASSTRGTDGGLDTQYF. The J gene is TRBJ2-3, the V gene TRBV21-1; the table's D gene call, TRBD1, was not cross checked with the DNA. TRBV21-1 is deemed a pseudogene. This CDR3 contains 17 residues.

The chain uses TRBV20-1 and TRBJ2-7; a weak D match, TRBD1 (6 bases). CDR1 and CDR2 (germline): DFQATT, SNEGSKA (reference sequence). V dropped 6 bases and J dropped 3 bases, with 9 bases sitting between them. The CDR3 contains 11 residues. CDR3 bases: TGCAGTGCCAGACAGGTCTACGAGCAGTACTTC. It specifies CSARQVYEQYF.

This clonotype was picked up a small number of times. Mismatch with germline at one junction end may stem from a read error. This chain joins TRBV4-1 and TRBJ1-2, with 9 positions matching TRBD1. The CDR3 is 14 residues long. Germline V gene data show CDR1 as MGHRA and CDR2 as YSYEKL. The CDR3 sequence is CDSSQGQGDYGYTF. In nucleotides, the CDR3 is TGCGACAGCAGCCAGGGACAGGGAGACTATGGCTACACCTTC.

The chain uses TRBV10-2 and TRBJ2-3; 8 bases fit TRBD2. This CDR3 comprises 16 residues. V lost 7 bases, J lost 1 base, and 10 bases stayed unmatched. Germline loops: CDR1 WSHSY, CDR2 SAAADI. The DNA for the CDR3 is TGCGCCAGCACTGACCCCGGGACTAGTGGCACAGATACGCAGTATTTT. Translating it yields CASTDPGTSGTDTQYF.

The sample holds many counts of this clonotype. The gene calls are TRBV24-1 and TRBJ2-1; TRBD1 aligns across 10 bases. The CDR3 loop spans 17 amino acids. Germline CDR1 is KGHDR and CDR2 is SFDVKD. The junction had 7 bases not matched to a gene; V was cut back by 3 bases and J by 3 bases. The CDR3: CATSDTTGTGVYNEQFF. DNA for the CDR3: TGTGCCACCAGTGATACAACCGGGACAGGGGTCTACAATGAGCAGTTCTTC.

This sequence joins TRBV13 and TRBJ2-3, with a weak D call TRBD2 (5 bases). This CDR3 spans 15 amino acids. The V end lost 2 bases, the J end lost 6 bases, and 15 bases lay between the germline ends. The germline CDR1 and CDR2 sequences are PRHDT and FYEKMQ (reference sequence). The CDR3 DNA follows: TGTGCCAGCAGCTTAACGCCGGGGAATGGGGATACGCAGTATTTT. Encoded protein: CASSLTPGNGDTQYF.

This clonotype showed up just a few times. The J gene is TRBJ1-2, the V gene TRBV6-1, with D hard to call. The V and J ends lost 0 bases and 6 bases respectively, with 11 bases between them. CDR3 length: 14 amino acids. Looked up from germline, CDR1 is MNHNS and CDR2 is SASEGT. The CDR3 loop is CASSEALAEDGYTF. The CDR3 DNA is TGTGCCAGCAGTGAAGCTTTGGCAGAGGATGGCTACACCTTC.

Only a few counts were recorded for this clonotype. The chain links TRBV9 to TRBJ1-2; D is ambiguous. The germline CDR1 and CDR2 sequences are SGDLS and YYNGEE. The ends were cut back, 0 bases at V and 4 bases at J, with 10 bases in the middle. CDR3 length: 14 residues. In nucleotides, the CDR3 is TGTGCCAGCAGCGTAGCCCCAGCGGTCTATGGCTACACCTTC. It encodes CASSVAPAVYGYTF.

The V gene is TRBV6-1, the J gene TRBJ1-1; maybe TRBD1 (5 bases). Per the germline V gene, CDR1 is MNHNS and CDR2 is SASEGT. The CDR3 has 14 amino acids. Trimming left V 4 bases short and J 4 bases short, with 13 bases between. CDR3 nucleotide sequence: TGTGCCAGCAGTGGGGACGCGGGTCTCACTGAAGCTTTCTTT. Translated, it gives CASSGDAGLTEAFF.

This clonotype occurred a few times. V and J are TRBV12-3 or TRBV12-4 and TRBJ2-1; D is undetermined. The CDR3 runs to 16 residues. With 7 bases removed from V and 3 bases from J, the gap between germline ends came to 19 bases. The CDR3 DNA reads as TGTGCCAGCACCCCCTCCGAGGAGTGGGGCTACAATGAGCAGTTCTTC. Protein product: CASTPSEEWGYNEQFF.

J is TRBJ2-1 and V is TRBV9, with 9 bases that match TRBD1. Germline V gene lookup returns CDR1 SGDLS and CDR2 YYNGEE. The V segment lost 2 bases and the J segment 9 bases; nucleotides outside the gene matches: 12. There are 16 residues in the CDR3. The CDR3 sequence: CASSVLTGGHLSEQFF. CDR3 sequence (DNA): TGTGCCAGCAGCGTCTTAACAGGGGGCCACTTGAGTGAGCAGTTCTTC.

The chain links TRBV20-1 to TRBJ2-2; 8 bases align to TRBD2. Germline CDR1 and CDR2: DFQATT and SNEGSKA (reference sequence). This CDR3 is 17 amino acids long. Trimming removed 1 base from V and 0 bases from J; junction bases left unmatched: 7. The CDR3 spells CSARGSRGLANTGELFF. CDR3 nucleotides: TGCAGTGCTAGAGGCTCCAGGGGACTAGCGAACACCGGGGAGCTGTTTTTT.

The V gene is TRBV4-3, the J gene TRBJ2-3; 8 positions match TRBD2. The CDR3 totals 16 residues. Germline V gene lookup returns CDR1 LGHNA and CDR2 YSLEER. J gave up 2 bases and V 1 base, and 5 bases lay outside the gene matches. In DNA, the CDR3 is TGCGCCAGCAGCCAAGCACTAGCGGCAGCCACAGATACGCAGTATTTT. Translation: CASSQALAAATDTQYF.